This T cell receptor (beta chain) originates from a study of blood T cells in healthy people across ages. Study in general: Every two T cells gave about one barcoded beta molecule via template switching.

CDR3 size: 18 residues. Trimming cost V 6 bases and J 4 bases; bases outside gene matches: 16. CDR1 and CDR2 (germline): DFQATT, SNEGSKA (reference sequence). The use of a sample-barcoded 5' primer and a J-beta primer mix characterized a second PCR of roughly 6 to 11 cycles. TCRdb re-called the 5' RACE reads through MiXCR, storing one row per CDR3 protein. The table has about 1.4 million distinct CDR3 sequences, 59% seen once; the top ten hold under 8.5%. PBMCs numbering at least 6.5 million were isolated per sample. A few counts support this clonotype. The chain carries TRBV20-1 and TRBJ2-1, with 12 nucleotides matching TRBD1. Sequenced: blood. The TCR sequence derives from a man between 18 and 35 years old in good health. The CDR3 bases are TGCAGTGCGATTCCGGGACAGGGGGCGATGGCCTCATACAATGAGCAGTTCTTC. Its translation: CSAIPGQGAMASYNEQFF.